What follows are 13 T cell receptor beta chains derived from one specimen sequenced in a study of T cells expressing NK-cell markers. TCRdb re-analyzed the 5' RACE reads; it lists each CDR3 protein once, without DNA. The sample has some 460,000 distinct CDR3 sequences. Sequencing input: blood T cells: a sorted CD56 or NKG2C T cell subset, CD4+ or CD8+ T cells, or bulk PBMC T cells (not recorded which). Receptors originate from a woman between 50 and 59 years old in good health.

V usage is TRBV29-1 and J usage is TRBJ1-2. The CDR3 is 11 residues long. The germline gives CDR1 SQVTM, CDR2 ANQGSEA. CDR3 protein: CSAEAGRGYTF. The full variable domain, with the rest looked up from reference TRBV29-1 and TRBJ1-2, is SAVISQKPSRDICQRGTSLTIQCQVDSQVTMMFWYRQQPGQSLTLIATANQGSEATYESGFVIDKFPISRPNLTFSTLTVSNMSPEDSSIYLCSAEAGRGYTFGSGTRLTVV.

V gene TRBV7-8 combines with J gene TRBJ2-5; TCRdb calls TRBD1, which cannot be checked without DNA. Per the germline V gene, CDR1 is SGHVS and CDR2 is FQNEAQ. The CDR3 is 15 amino acids. CDR3 residues: CASSAWDSNQETQYF.

The chain couples TRBV12-3 or TRBV12-4 to TRBJ1-6; TCRdb returns TRBD1, unconfirmable since there is no DNA. The CDR3 spans 13 residues. CDR3: CASSFRESSPLHF.

The rearrangement joins TRBV9 to TRBJ2-1; TCRdb's D call, TRBD2, is unchecked because there is no DNA. Germline V CDR1 and CDR2: SGDLS, YYNGEE. The CDR3 spans 16 residues. CDR3 region: CASSVAAGSGYNEQFF.

This rearrangement joins TRBV11-3 to TRBJ2-3. Germline V gene data show CDR1 as SGHNT and CDR2 as YENEEA. The CDR3 extends over 13 amino acids. The CDR3 loop reads CASSLQEGDTQYF. The full variable domain, in which reference TRBV11-3 and TRBJ2-3 provide the parts outside the CDR3, is EAGVVQSPRYKIIEKKQPVAFWCNPISGHNTLYWYLQNLGQGPELLIRYENEEAVDDSQLPKDRFSAERLKGVDSTLKIQPAELGDSAVYLCASSLQEGDTQYFGPGTRLTVL.

The chain combines TRBV5-1 with TRBJ2-3; TCRdb designates TRBD2, a call that cannot be tested without DNA. CDR3 length equals 16 residues. Germline V gene sequence: CDR1 SGHRS, CDR2 YFSETQ. CDR3 loop: CASSLADSGSTDTQYF.

The rearrangement joins TRBV5-5 to TRBJ2-3. CDR1 and CDR2 (germline): SGHKS, YYEKEE (reference sequence). This CDR3 has 12 amino acids. Here the CDR3 reads CASSPLGGTQYF.

The rearrangement joins TRBV29-1 to TRBJ2-1; TCRdb's D gene call, TRBD1, goes unchecked for lack of DNA. The CDR3 sequence is 11 residues long. Germline V gene lookup returns CDR1 SQVTM and CDR2 ANQGSEA. The CDR3 protein is CSVGRQNEQFF.

The V gene is TRBV30, the J gene TRBJ2-3; TCRdb names TRBD2, which stays unverified in the absence of DNA. The CDR3 extends over 15 amino acids. Germline lookup yields CDR1 GTSNPN and CDR2 SVGIG (reference sequence). The CDR3 spells CAYGSAGGTTDTQYF.

The chain couples TRBV7-9 to TRBJ1-5; TCRdb names TRBD1, which stays unverified in the absence of DNA. Germline CDR1 is SEHNR and CDR2 is FQNEAQ (reference sequence). This CDR3 has 13 amino acids. This CDR3 is CASTQGAAQPQHF.

The chain couples TRBV3-1 to TRBJ1-2. The CDR3 loop spans 14 amino acids. Looked up from germline, CDR1 is LGHDT and CDR2 is YNNKEL (reference sequence). The CDR3 loop reads CASSQVSANYGYTF.

The V and J genes are TRBV24-1 and TRBJ2-5; TCRdb picks TRBD1, but there is no DNA to check that call. The germline gives CDR1 KGHDR, CDR2 SFDVKD. There are 14 residues in the CDR3. This CDR3 is CATGTGTGPETQYF.

The rearrangement uses TRBV3-1 and TRBJ2-5; TCRdb reports TRBD2, a call that lacks DNA to check it against. Germline CDR1 reads LGHDT; CDR2 reads YNNKEL (reference sequence). CDR3 length equals 14 residues. CDR3 amino acids: CASSRGAEGETQYF.